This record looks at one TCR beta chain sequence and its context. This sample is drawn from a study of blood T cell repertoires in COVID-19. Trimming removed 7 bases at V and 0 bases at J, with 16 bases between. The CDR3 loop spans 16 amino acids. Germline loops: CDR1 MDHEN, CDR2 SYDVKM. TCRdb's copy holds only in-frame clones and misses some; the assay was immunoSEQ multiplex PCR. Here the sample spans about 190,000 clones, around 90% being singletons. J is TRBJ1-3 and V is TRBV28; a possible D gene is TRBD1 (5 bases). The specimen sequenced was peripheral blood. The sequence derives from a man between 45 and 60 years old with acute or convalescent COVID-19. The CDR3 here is CASTWQGLYSGNTIYF. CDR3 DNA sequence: TGTGCCAGCACTTGGCAGGGATTGTACTCTGGAAACACCATATATTTT.